This T cell receptor (beta chain) emerged from a study of molecular identifiers for immune sequencing clone quantification. J lost 4 bases, V lost 0 bases, and 5 bases had no gene match. CDR1 DFQATT and CDR2 SNEGSKA come from the germline V gene (reference sequence). This CDR3 has 14 residues. TCRdb passed the PCR reads through MiXCR, listing each CDR3 protein once. Here the sample spans 350,000 or so distinct CDR3 sequences, over 20% being singletons. This clonotype was counted ten times or more. This sequence was found in a human donor in good health. Some libraries in this study had Jurkat cell RNA spiked in. The chain joins TRBV20-1 to TRBJ2-5; 7 bases are shared with TRBD1. The sample taken for sequencing was naive CD8+ T cells from blood, with Jurkat cell RNA spiked in. Subset indicated: FACS-sorted CD8+CD4-CCR7+CD45RA+ naive T cells. CDR3 amino acids: CSARDPGGAETQYF. In DNA, the CDR3 is TGCAGTGCTAGAGATCCAGGGGGAGCAGAGACCCAGTACTTC.